Below, one TCR beta chain is given with its context. This sample is part of a study of blood T cell repertoires in COVID-19. Study-wide context: Sites in the United States, Italy and Spain provided acute and convalescent COVID-19 samples. The cDNA or gDNA used as material had been derived from T cells, B-cell-depleted T cells, or PBMCs.

Authors' methods: Quantification of nucleated cells was approximated via reference gene primer amplification. Libraries were prepared by immunoSEQ multiplex PCR; TCRdb keeps only in-frame clonotypes and omits some of them. The V and J calls and clone size were taken over from that table, and D and trimming were inferred from the DNA. The sample gives 43,000 or so clones, less than 90% of which show up once; around 7% is in the top ten. The CDR3 extends over 18 amino acids. The chain uses TRBV21-1 and TRBJ2-7; the table's D call of TRBD2 was not tested on the DNA. TRBV21-1 is noted as a pseudogene. This TCR came from a man in his sixties with active COVID-19. The sample consisted of peripheral blood. CDR3 DNA sequence: TGTGCCAGCAGCAAAGGGGGACTAGCGGGAGACAGCTCCTACGAGCAGTACTTC. This encodes CASSKGGLAGDSSYEQYF.